These 12 T cell receptor beta chains were sequenced from one sample in a study of OX40 agonist ivuxolimab in advanced cancers. The method was immunoSEQ multiplex PCR; TCRdb's version includes in-frame clones alone and lacks a portion of them. The sample gives about 85,000 clones, around 80% of which show up once; 6% to 8.5% is in the top ten. The material was CD4+ or CD8+ T cells sorted from blood, obtained in a trial of the OX40 agonist ivuxolimab. The origin of the receptors is an adult with an advanced solid tumor such as melanoma, head and neck, liver or kidney cancer.

This clone was seen more than once but under ten times. Within the sample, other DNA sequences also encode this same CDR3. The chain is built from TRBV28 and TRBJ1-3, with D unclear. The germline gives CDR1 MDHEN, CDR2 SYDVKM. The CDR3 is made up of 13 amino acids. V was trimmed by 1 base and J by 4 bases, leaving 5 bases between them. The CDR3 loop is CASSLFSGNTIYF. The CDR3 DNA reads as TGTGCCAGCAGTTTATTCTCCGGAAACACCATATATTTT.

This chain links TRBV10-3 with TRBJ2-3, with D possibly being TRBD2 (6 bases). Germline V gene lookup returns CDR1 ENHRY and CDR2 SYGVKD. Trimming pared 5 bases from V and 0 bases from J, leaving 15 bases between. The CDR3 has 16 residues. CDR3 in DNA: TGTGCCATCAGTCGATACCCCGGGACTAGCACAGATACGCAGTATTTT. It encodes CAISRYPGTSTDTQYF.

This clone was detected only once. This sequence joins TRBV7-9 and TRBJ2-2, with D tentatively TRBD2 (6 bases). The CDR3 has 15 residues. CDR1 and CDR2 from the germline V gene are SEHNR and FQNEAQ (reference sequence). V lost 5 bases and J lost 0, with 10 bases in between. The CDR3 loop reads CASSDPGANTGELFF. The DNA for the CDR3 is TGTGCCAGCAGCGACCCGGGAGCGAACACCGGGGAGCTGTTTTTT.

The gene calls are TRBV7-9 and TRBJ2-7, with D perhaps matching TRBD1 or TRBD2 (5 bases each). The CDR3 has 14 amino acids. CDR1 and CDR2 from the germline V gene are SEHNR and FQNEAQ (reference sequence). V lost 7 bases and J 2 bases, leaving 15 bases between the germline ends. This chain's CDR3 is CASTQRETAYEQYF. CDR3 in DNA: TGTGCCAGCACCCAAAGGGAGACAGCCTACGAGCAGTACTTC.

V and J are TRBV18 and TRBJ1-1; 9 bases align to TRBD1. The CDR3 consists of 14 residues. Germline lookup yields CDR1 KGHSH and CDR2 LQKENI. Losses at the gene ends were 4 bases for V and 5 bases for J; bases not matched to a gene: 5. The DNA of the CDR3 is TGTGCCAGCTCACTGGGACAGGGCAAGACTGAAGCTTTCTTT. As protein: CASSLGQGKTEAFF.

The chain has TRBV7-8 and TRBJ2-7, with D perhaps TRBD1 (6 bases). Germline CDR1 is SGHVS and CDR2 is FQNEAQ. Between the trimmed V and J ends, which lost 5 bases and 0 bases, there was a span of 11 bases. The CDR3 runs to 14 residues. This CDR3 is CASSQGLSSYEQYV. DNA of the CDR3: TGTGCCAGCAGCCAGGGGCTTAGCTCCTACGAGCAGTACGTC.

The chain employs TRBV14 and TRBJ2-5; D uncertain. CDR1 SGHDN and CDR2 FVKESK come from the germline V gene. Trimming cost V 0 bases and J 2 bases, with 7 bases left between them. The CDR3 is 14 residues long. The DNA of the CDR3 is TGTGCCAGCAGCCAAGATCGTCTACAAGAGACCCAGTACTTC. Residues: CASSQDRLQETQYF.

The rearrangement joins TRBV5-6 to TRBJ2-7; weak D call: TRBD1 (6 bases). Deletions cut 0 bases from V and 11 bases from J, with 12 bases between. The CDR3 runs to 12 residues. Germline lookup yields CDR1 SGHDT and CDR2 YYEEEE. CDR3 sequence (DNA): TGTGCCAGCAGCTTGGACAGGGAAACGGAGTACTTC. It yields the protein CASSLDRETEYF.

This sequence joins TRBV7-9 and TRBJ2-3, with 13 positions matching TRBD2. Germline V gives CDR1 SEHNR, CDR2 FQNEAQ (reference sequence). The CDR3 totals 16 residues. V gave up 5 bases and J gave up 4 bases; unmatched junction bases: 6. The chain's CDR3 is CASSPWTSGSADTQYF. The DNA of the CDR3 is TGTGCCAGCAGCCCTTGGACTAGCGGGAGTGCAGATACGCAGTATTTT. Full variable domain (missing parts from reference TRBV7-9 and TRBJ2-3): DTGVSQNPRHKITKRGQNVTFRCDPISEHNRLYWYRQTLGQGPEFLTYFQNEAQLEKSRLLSDRFSAERPKGSFSTLEIQRTEQGDSAMYLCASSPWTSGSADTQYFGPGTRLTVL.

The chain couples TRBV6-5 to TRBJ2-3; D is undetermined. From germline, CDR1 is MNHEY and CDR2 SVGAGI. V shed 6 bases and J shed 6 bases, with 13 bases lying between them. The CDR3 is made up of 13 amino acids. CDR3: CASRAQGWDTQYF. The CDR3 nucleotides are TGTGCCAGCAGGGCCCAAGGGTGGGATACGCAGTATTTT.

This CDR3 reads CASSFPSGGSTDTQYF. The CDR3 bases are TGTGCCAGCAGCTTCCCTAGCGGGGGCAGCACAGATACGCAGTATTTT. This chain connects TRBV5-4 to TRBJ2-3, with 10 bases matching TRBD2. This CDR3 region has 16 residues. Germline trimming cut 2 bases from V and 0 bases from J; bases unmatched to any gene: 3. Looked up from germline, CDR1 is SGHNT and CDR2 is YYREEE (reference sequence).

This clone was seen a single time. The chain carries TRBV12-5 and TRBJ2-7; tentative D call: TRBD1 (6 bases). V lost 2 bases and J lost 9, with 17 bases in between. CDR3 length: 14 residues. Germline V gives CDR1 LGHNT, CDR2 FRNRAP. In DNA form, the CDR3 reads TGTGCTAGTGGTTTGCGGACAGATCCTACGACGCAGTACGTC. The encoded protein is CASGLRTDPTTQYV.